The 18 T cell receptor beta chains given below trace back to one sample, sequenced in a study of CD8+ T cells in alopecia areata. TCR sequencing used cDNA made by reverse transcription of extracted RNA. Only in-frame clones appear in the TCRdb table, and some are missing; sequencing was by immunoSEQ multiplex PCR. Counted here are 100,000 to 150,000 clones, around three fifths occurring once; the ten biggest clones make up roughly 4.8%. The sample here was CD4+ T cells sorted from blood, taken at week 0. The receptors come from a human donor with alopecia areata.

The chain carries TRBV27 and TRBJ1-4; D is ambiguous. The germline gives CDR1 MNHEY, CDR2 SMNVEV (reference sequence). V was shortened by 3 bases and J by 8 bases, with 10 bases between the two germline ends. The CDR3 covers 13 residues. CDR3 coding DNA: TGTGCCAGCAGTTTTCCCGGTAGCGAAAAACTGTTTTTT. Translated: CASSFPGSEKLFF.

CDR3 coding DNA: TGCGCCAGCAGCACGGCAGGTCTTTCCTACGAGCAGTACTTC. Amino acids: CASSTAGLSYEQYF. J is TRBJ2-7 and V is TRBV5-1; unclear D gene. This CDR3 spans 14 amino acids. Germline-derived CDR1 and CDR2 are SGHRS and YFSETQ. V dropped 4 bases and J dropped 1 base, with 12 bases sitting between them.

This rearrangement joins TRBV28 to TRBJ1-5; D remains unclear. There are 16 residues in the CDR3. Deletions cut 5 bases from V and 3 bases from J, with 17 bases between. Germline-derived CDR1 and CDR2 are MDHEN and SYDVKM. CDR3 loop: CASSGERWEINQPQHF. CDR3 DNA sequence: TGTGCCAGCAGTGGGGAAAGATGGGAGATCAATCAGCCCCAGCATTTT.

The V and J genes are TRBV6-4 and TRBJ2-2; D gene uncertain. Germline-derived CDR1 and CDR2 are MRHNA and SNTAGT. V was clipped by 4 bases and J by 4 bases, with 7 bases between them. CDR3 length: 13 amino acids. The CDR3 DNA reads as TGTGCCAGCAGTGCTACCCCCACCGGGGAGCTGTTTTTT. Residues: CASSATPTGELFF.

In its sample, this clone was seen a few times. The gene calls are TRBV28 and TRBJ2-7; D is unresolved. The CDR3 runs 11 residues. V was clipped by 2 bases and J by 6 bases, with 5 bases between them. Germline lookup yields CDR1 MDHEN and CDR2 SYDVKM. The CDR3 protein is CASSLTREQYF. The CDR3 nucleotides read TGTGCCAGCAGTTTAACGCGCGAGCAGTACTTC.

Turning to this clone: A junction boundary mismatches the germline segment, possibly from a read error. The V call is TRBV4-1, the J call TRBJ2-7; D may be TRBD2 (6 bases). The V gene's germline CDR1 is MGHRA and CDR2 YSYEKL. The CDR3 is made up of 12 amino acids. The DNA of the CDR3 is TGCGCCAGCAGCCAAGATCGGGGGACGGTCGAATTC. It codes for CASSQDRGTVEF.

V and J are TRBV5-4 and TRBJ2-3; D is undetermined. There are 12 residues in the CDR3. V was shortened by 4 bases and J by 5 bases, with 8 bases between the two germline ends. Germline-derived CDR1 and CDR2 are SGHNT and YYREEE (reference sequence). DNA for the CDR3: TGTGCCAGCAGCCACTTAGTAGATACGCAGTATTTT. It encodes CASSHLVDTQYF.

The chain joins TRBV30 to TRBJ1-2; no firm D call. Germline V gives CDR1 GTSNPN, CDR2 SVGIG (reference sequence). The CDR3 is 13 residues long. Trimming took off 4 bases at V and 8 bases at J, with 17 bases between the two ends. The CDR3 sequence is CAWNRGPPQGYTF. CDR3 nucleotides: TGTGCCTGGAATCGAGGCCCCCCGCAAGGCTACACCTTC.

This clone was detected a few times. The DNA of the CDR3 is TGTGCCAGCAGCCAAGATTTGGCCACCAGGGTTGGCTACACCTTC. Protein: CASSQDLATRVGYTF. The rearrangement uses TRBV14 and TRBJ1-2, with D possibly TRBD1 on 5 matching bases. V was pared by 0 bases and J by 7 bases, with 15 bases between. The CDR3 contains 15 residues. From germline, CDR1 is SGHDN and CDR2 FVKESK.

This sequence joins TRBV5-1 and TRBJ1-1; D is unclear. This CDR3 has 13 residues. CDR1 and CDR2 from the germline V gene are SGHRS and YFSETQ. V lost 0 bases and J lost 3, with 6 bases in between. The CDR3 loop reads CASSLEAYTEAFF. In DNA form, the CDR3 reads TGCGCCAGCAGCTTGGAGGCCTACACTGAAGCTTTCTTT.

This clone turned up a few times. This chain connects TRBV5-4 to TRBJ1-2, with 9 bases identical to TRBD1. The germline gives CDR1 SGHNT, CDR2 YYREEE (reference sequence). The CDR3 is 16 residues long. The trim removed 0 bases at V and 4 bases at J, leaving 7 bases unmatched. CDR3 DNA sequence: TGTGCCAGCAGCTTGGCCCCCGGACAGGGGTCCTATGGCTACACCTTC. Translated, it gives CASSLAPGQGSYGYTF.

Only a few counts were recorded for this clone. The chain carries TRBV29-1 and TRBJ2-2; unclear D gene. The CDR3 covers 14 residues. Germline-derived CDR1 and CDR2 are SQVTM and ANQGSEA. V gave up 3 bases and J gave up 1 base, with 9 bases separating them. Here the CDR3 reads CSVDQAGNTGELFF. Here the CDR3 DNA reads TGCAGCGTTGACCAGGCAGGGAACACCGGGGAGCTGTTTTTT.

The table lists this clone with a few counts. The rearrangement joins TRBV28 to TRBJ2-7, with D possibly being TRBD1 (5 bases). The CDR3 contains 12 residues. CDR1 is MDHEN, CDR2 SYDVKM, per germline. V gave up 6 bases and J gave up 4 bases, with 10 bases separating them. The CDR3 protein is CASRGLIYEQYF. As DNA, the CDR3 is TGTGCCAGCAGGGGGCTGATTTACGAGCAGTACTTC.

Written as DNA, the CDR3 is TGTGCCAGCAGCCGGGACAGGGGGCTTTACGAGCAGTACTTC. It specifies CASSRDRGLYEQYF. This chain links TRBV5-4 with TRBJ2-7, with TRBD1 matching 12 bases. Per the germline V gene, CDR1 is SGHNT and CDR2 is YYREEE (reference sequence). The CDR3 loop spans 14 amino acids. Trimming at V came to 4 bases and at J to 4 bases, leaving 3 bases not matched to a gene.

In regard to this clone: In the same sample, other DNA sequences code for this CDR3. The chain is built from TRBV4-1 and TRBJ2-5, with D possibly TRBD2 on 7 matching bases. The CDR3 spans 13 residues. V was shortened by 2 bases and J by 4 bases, with 8 bases between the two germline ends. CDR1 and CDR2 from the germline V gene are MGHRA and YSYEKL. CDR3 coding DNA: TGCGCCAGCAGCCAAAGGGGGGGAGAGACCCAGTACTTC. Its translation is CASSQRGGETQYF.

This clone turned up a few times. The gene calls are TRBV4-2 and TRBJ1-2; D is perhaps TRBD1 (5 bases). The CDR3 runs to 13 residues. V was pared by 3 bases and J by 8 bases, with 13 bases between. Germline V CDR1 and CDR2: LGHNA, YNFKEQ. CDR3 sequence (DNA): TGTGCCAGCAGCCACTGGGGGAACGGGGGCTACACCTTC. The encoded protein is CASSHWGNGGYTF.

The chain joins TRBV5-6 to TRBJ1-2, with D possibly TRBD1 on 6 matching bases. The CDR3 loop spans 14 amino acids. The V end lost 1 base, the J end lost 4 bases, and 11 bases lay between the germline ends. CDR1 is SGHDT and CDR2 is YYEEEE in the germline V gene. CDR3 in amino acids: CASSLTGGSYGYTF. As DNA, the CDR3 is TGTGCCAGCAGCTTGACTGGGGGCAGCTATGGCTACACCTTC.

The chain links TRBV7-9 to TRBJ1-1, with TRBD1 as a possible D gene (5 bases). The V gene lost 3 bases and the J gene lost 5 bases, with 13 bases spanning the gap. Germline V gene sequence: CDR1 SEHNR, CDR2 FQNEAQ (reference sequence). There are 14 residues in the CDR3. In nucleotides, the CDR3 is TGTGCCAGCAGCTTTCTCAGGGAGGATACTGAAGCTTTCTTT. Translation: CASSFLREDTEAFF.